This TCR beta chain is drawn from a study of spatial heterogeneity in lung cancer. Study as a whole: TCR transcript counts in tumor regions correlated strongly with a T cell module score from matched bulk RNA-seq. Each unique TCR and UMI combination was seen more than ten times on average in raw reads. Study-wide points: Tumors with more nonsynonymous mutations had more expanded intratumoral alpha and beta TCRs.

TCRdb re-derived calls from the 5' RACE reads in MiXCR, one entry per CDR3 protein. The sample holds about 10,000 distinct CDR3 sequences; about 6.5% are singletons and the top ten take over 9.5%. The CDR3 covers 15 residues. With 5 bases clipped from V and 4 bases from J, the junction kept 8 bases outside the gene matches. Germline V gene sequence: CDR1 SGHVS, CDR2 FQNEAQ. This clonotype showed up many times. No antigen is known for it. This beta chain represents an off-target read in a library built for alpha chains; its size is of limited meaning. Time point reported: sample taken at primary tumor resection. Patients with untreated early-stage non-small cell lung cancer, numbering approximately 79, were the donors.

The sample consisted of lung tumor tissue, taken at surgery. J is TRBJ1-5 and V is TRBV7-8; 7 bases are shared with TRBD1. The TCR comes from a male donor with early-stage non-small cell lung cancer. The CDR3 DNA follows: TGTGCCAGCAGCCGCGGACAGGAGGTAAATCAGCCCCAGCATTTT. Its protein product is CASSRGQEVNQPQHF.